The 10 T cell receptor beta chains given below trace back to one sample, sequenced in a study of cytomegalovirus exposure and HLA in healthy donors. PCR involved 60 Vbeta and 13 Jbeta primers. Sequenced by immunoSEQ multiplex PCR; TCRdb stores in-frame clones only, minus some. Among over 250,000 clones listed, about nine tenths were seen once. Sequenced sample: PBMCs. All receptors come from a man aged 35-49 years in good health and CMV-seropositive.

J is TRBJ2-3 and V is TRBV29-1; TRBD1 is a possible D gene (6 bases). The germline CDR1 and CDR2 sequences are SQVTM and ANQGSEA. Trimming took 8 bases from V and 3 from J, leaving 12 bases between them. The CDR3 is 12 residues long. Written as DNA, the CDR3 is TGCAGCTTCAGGGGTATGACAGATACGCAGTATTTT. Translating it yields CSFRGMTDTQYF.

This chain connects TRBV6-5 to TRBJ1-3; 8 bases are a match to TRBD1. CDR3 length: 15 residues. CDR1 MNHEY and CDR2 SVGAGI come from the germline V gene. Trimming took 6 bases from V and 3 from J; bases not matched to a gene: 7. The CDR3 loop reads CASRPGTGYGNTIYF. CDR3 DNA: TGTGCCAGCAGGCCCGGGACAGGATATGGAAACACCATATATTTT.

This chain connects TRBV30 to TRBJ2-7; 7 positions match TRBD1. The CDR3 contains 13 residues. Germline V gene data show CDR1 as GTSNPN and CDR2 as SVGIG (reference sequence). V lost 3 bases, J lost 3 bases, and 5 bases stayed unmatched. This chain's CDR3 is CAWRPGQSYEQYF. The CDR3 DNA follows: TGTGCCTGGAGGCCGGGACAGAGCTACGAGCAGTACTTC.

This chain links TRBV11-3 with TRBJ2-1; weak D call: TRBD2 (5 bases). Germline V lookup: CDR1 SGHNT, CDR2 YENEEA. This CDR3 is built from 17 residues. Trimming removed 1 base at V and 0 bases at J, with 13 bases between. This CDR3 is CASSLGMSGSSYNEQFF. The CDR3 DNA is TGTGCCAGCAGCTTAGGAATGAGTGGGAGCTCCTACAATGAGCAGTTCTTC.

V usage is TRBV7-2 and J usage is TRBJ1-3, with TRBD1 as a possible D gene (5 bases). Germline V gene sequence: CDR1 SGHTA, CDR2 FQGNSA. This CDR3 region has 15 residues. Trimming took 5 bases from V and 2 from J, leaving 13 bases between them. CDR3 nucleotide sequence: TGTGCCAGCAGCCCTGGTGGGGCACCTGGAAACACCATATATTTT. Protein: CASSPGGAPGNTIYF.

This CDR3 is CARSPKNLAGGPGEQFF. Here the CDR3 DNA reads TGTGCCAGAAGCCCAAAAAACCTAGCGGGAGGGCCGGGTGAGCAGTTCTTC. This sequence joins TRBV5-3 and TRBJ2-1, with 12 bases identical to TRBD2. TRBV5-3 is annotated as an ORF whose role is uncertain. The CDR3 consists of 17 residues. J was trimmed by 9 bases and V by 4 bases; bases with no gene match: 14.

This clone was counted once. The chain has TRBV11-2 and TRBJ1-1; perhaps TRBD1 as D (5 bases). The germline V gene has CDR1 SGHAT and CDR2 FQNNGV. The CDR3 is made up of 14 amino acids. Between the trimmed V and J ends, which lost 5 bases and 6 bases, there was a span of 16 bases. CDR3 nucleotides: TGTGCCAGCAGCGACCATGGGGCAGGAGCTGAAGCTTTCTTT. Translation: CASSDHGAGAEAFF.

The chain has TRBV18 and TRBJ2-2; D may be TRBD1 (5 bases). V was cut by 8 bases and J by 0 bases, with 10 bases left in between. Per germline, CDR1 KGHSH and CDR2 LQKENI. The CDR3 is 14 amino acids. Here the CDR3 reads CASHRQTNTGELFF. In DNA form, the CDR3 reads TGTGCCAGCCACCGACAGACGAACACCGGGGAGCTGTTTTTT.

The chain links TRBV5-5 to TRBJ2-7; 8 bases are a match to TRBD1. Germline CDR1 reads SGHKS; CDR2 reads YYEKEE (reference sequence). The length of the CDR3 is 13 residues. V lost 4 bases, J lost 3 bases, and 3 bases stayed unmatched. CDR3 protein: CASSGDRLYEQYF. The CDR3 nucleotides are TGTGCCAGCAGCGGGGACAGGCTCTACGAGCAGTACTTC.

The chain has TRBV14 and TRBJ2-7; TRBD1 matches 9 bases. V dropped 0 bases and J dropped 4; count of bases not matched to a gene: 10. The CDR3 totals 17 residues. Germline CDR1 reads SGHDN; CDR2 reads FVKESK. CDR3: CASSQDPRDRVLYEQYF. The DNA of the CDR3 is TGTGCCAGCAGCCAAGACCCTCGGGACAGGGTTTTATACGAGCAGTACTTC.